Below, 7 T cell receptor beta chains from the same sample are listed, as sequenced in a study of patients and donors after allogeneic stem cell transplantation. TCRdb re-analysed the RT-PCR reads in MiXCR, keeping a single row per CDR3 protein. The sample holds approximately 24,000 distinct CDR3 sequences, 42% seen once. The specimen was blood, either unsorted or a sorted T cell fraction (not recorded which). Source of these receptors: a human donor who was either an allogeneic HSCT recipient or a stem cell or donor lymphocyte infusion donor (not recorded which). It is not recorded whose cells these are; they may come from a transplant donor.

This clonotype has more than one count but fewer than ten. The chain recombines TRBV28 with TRBJ1-2, with D possibly being TRBD1 (5 bases). Germline CDR1 and CDR2: MDHEN and SYDVKM. Trimming removed 8 bases from V and 4 bases from J, with 11 bases in between. The CDR3 is 12 amino acids. The CDR3 spells CASGRDPYGYTF. In nucleotides, the CDR3 is TGTGCCAGCGGGAGGGACCCCTATGGCTACACCTTC.

This clonotype was seen a handful of times. One junction end disagrees with the germline gene, perhaps due to a read error. The V and J genes are TRBV23-1 and TRBJ1-1; a possible D gene is TRBD1 (5 bases). TRBV23-1 is assigned to the ORF class and has an uncertain function. The CDR3 has 13 residues. The CDR3 coding sequence is TGCGCCAGCAGTCAATCATCGGACACAGAAGCTTTCTTT. Protein sequence: CASSQSSDTEAFF.

The V call is TRBV7-9, the J call TRBJ1-1; D may be TRBD1 (6 bases). The germline V and J ends were trimmed by 5 bases and 6 bases, with 19 bases remaining between them. The CDR3 extends over 15 amino acids. CDR1 and CDR2 (germline): SEHNR, FQNEAQ (reference sequence). The CDR3 DNA sequence: TGTGCCAGCAGCCCTCAACAGGGAATGATTGCTGAAGCTTTCTTT. The encoded protein is CASSPQQGMIAEAFF.

The chain couples TRBV7-8 to TRBJ2-1; 10 bases align to TRBD2. V was pared by 6 bases and J by 8 bases, with 10 bases of the junction left unmatched. Germline V gives CDR1 SGHVS, CDR2 FQNEAQ. The CDR3 is 15 amino acids. The CDR3 protein is CASSLQRGGYYEQFF. The CDR3 nucleotides are TGTGCCAGCAGTTTACAGCGGGGGGGCTATTATGAGCAGTTCTTC. The full variable domain, in which reference TRBV7-8 and TRBJ2-1 provide the parts outside the CDR3, is GAGVSQSPRYKVAKRGQDVALRCDPISGHVSLFWYQQALGQGPEFLTYFQNEAQLDKSGLPSDRFFAERPEGSVSTLKIQRTQQEDSAVYLCASSLQRGGYYEQFFGPGTRLTVL.

The J gene is TRBJ1-1, the V gene TRBV5-1; the match to TRBD1 covers 7 bases. Trimming took 1 base from V and 4 from J; bases not matched to a gene: 10. In germline, CDR1 is SGHRS, CDR2 YFSETQ. The CDR3 covers 16 residues. The CDR3 DNA follows: TGCGCCAGCAGCTTGAGTCAGGGGGGGTATTCCACTGAAGCTTTCTTT. It specifies CASSLSQGGYSTEAFF.

V gene TRBV5-1 combines with J gene TRBJ2-5; D is unresolved. The CDR3 is 13 residues long. Germline V lookup: CDR1 SGHRS, CDR2 YFSETQ. V shed 4 bases and J shed 5 bases, with 12 bases lying between them. CDR3 DNA: TGCGCCAGCAGCCCCCCGATGGAGGAGACCCAGTACTTC. It encodes CASSPPMEETQYF.

This clonotype was counted between two and nine times. The chain recombines TRBV5-8 with TRBJ2-1, with 10 bases matching TRBD2. The V gene end was trimmed by 4 bases and the J gene end by 2 bases; junction bases not matched to a gene: 3. This CDR3 is built from 15 residues. The germline V gene encodes CDR1 SGHTS and CDR2 YDEGEE. The CDR3 reads CASSPGTSAYNEQFF. CDR3 nucleotide sequence: TGTGCCAGCAGCCCTGGGACTAGCGCCTACAATGAGCAGTTCTTC.